Listed below are T cell receptor beta chains from one sample, sequenced in a study of post-analysis software for immune sequencing data. TCRdb redid the calling of the PCR reads with MiXCR, one entry per CDR3 protein. The table lists about 160,000 distinct CDR3 sequences, around 34% of them singletons. The sample here was blood, taken after autologous hematopoietic stem cell transplantation. Every receptor here comes from a girl between 5 and 17 years old with multiple sclerosis. CDR3s leave out the opening cysteine and the closing phenylalanine or tryptophan.

V gene	J gene	CDR3 protein
TRBV6-6	TRBJ2-1	ASSAPPGTGYNEQF
TRBV5-4	TRBJ2-4	ASSLRADLAKNIQY
TRBV25-1	TRBJ1-1	ASSEFFWDENTEAF
TRBV7-3	TRBJ1-1	ASSLRRGSTEAF
TRBV9	TRBJ2-6	ASSAPSGGTGANVLT
TRBV20-1	TRBJ2-7	SAPDLAYEQY
TRBV20-1	TRBJ2-7	SARERVRDDNEQY
TRBV24-1	TRBJ2-1	ATSVGGEQF
TRBV5-1	TRBJ2-5	ASSLALGETQY
TRBV3-1	TRBJ2-2	ASSPLEGAGELF